This is a list of T cell receptor beta chains from one sample in a study of blood T cell repertoires in COVID-19. This table comes from immunoSEQ multiplex PCR, and its TCRdb copy is limited to in-frame clones, with some not included. The sample consists of under 130,000 clones, approximately 90% of them appearing once. Sequenced: peripheral blood. Receptors were obtained from a man in his fifties or sixties in a cohort sampled during active COVID-19. The CDR3 runs from the conserved cysteine through the conserved F or W. Fields, in order: CDR3 protein, CDR3 DNA, J gene, D gene, clone size, V gene. A D gene is named only where the DNA matches it firmly. The size entry is marked missing in some rows and otherwise reads once, few, many or a size class.

CDR3: CASYTQSTQYF
DNA: TGTGCCAGCTACACCCAAAGTACGCAGTATTTT
J: TRBJ2-3
D: NA
size: NA
V: TRBV2

CDR3: CASSPGQGMTETQYF
DNA: TGTGCCAGCAGCCCGGGACAGGGAATGACAGAGACCCAGTACTTC
J: TRBJ2-5
D: TRBD1
size: NA
V: TRBV9

CDR3: CASSLEGTNYGYTF
DNA: TGTGCCAGCAGCTTGGAGGGAACTAACTATGGCTACACCTTC
J: TRBJ1-2
D: NA
size: once
V: TRBV7-8

CDR3: CASGGASTGNTIYF
DNA: TGTGCCAGCGGCGGAGCCTCCACTGGAAACACCATATATTTT
J: TRBJ1-3
D: NA
size: NA
V: TRBV19

CDR3: CASSTGTGNDEQYF
DNA: TGTGCCAGCAGCACCGGGACAGGGAACGACGAGCAGTACTTC
J: TRBJ2-7
D: TRBD1
size: NA
V: TRBV11-3

CDR3: CASSFIQGGNQPQHF
DNA: TGTGCCAGCAGTTTCATACAGGGTGGCAATCAGCCCCAGCATTTT
J: TRBJ1-5
D: NA
size: NA
V: TRBV6-2/TRBV6-3

CDR3: CASSLGQENQPQHF
DNA: TGCGCCAGCAGCCTCGGACAGGAGAATCAGCCCCAGCATTTT
J: TRBJ1-5
D: TRBD1
size: NA
V: TRBV5-1

CDR3: CASSIRGGTLMNEQFF
DNA: TGTGCCAGTAGTATCCGGGGCGGGACTCTGATGAATGAGCAGTTCTTC
J: TRBJ2-1
D: NA
size: few
V: TRBV19

CDR3: CASSQPGLAETQYF
DNA: TGCGCCAGCAGCCAACCGGGACTAGCAGAGACCCAGTACTTC
J: TRBJ2-5
D: TRBD2
size: NA
V: TRBV4-1

CDR3: CSAGGTGSSGNTIYF
DNA: TGCAGCGCCGGTGGGACTGGAAGCTCTGGAAACACCATATATTTT
J: TRBJ1-3
D: NA
size: NA
V: TRBV29-1

CDR3: CASKRADTQYF
DNA: TGTGCCAGCAAGAGAGCAGATACGCAGTATTTT
J: TRBJ2-3
D: NA
size: NA
V: TRBV27

CDR3: CASSRGGQPQHF
DNA: TGTGCCAGCAGCCGCGGAGGTCAGCCCCAGCATTTT
J: TRBJ1-5
D: NA
size: NA
V: TRBV6-5

CDR3: CASKPGLGDTGELFF
DNA: TGTGCCAGCAAACCGGGACTTGGTGACACCGGGGAGCTGTTTTTT
J: TRBJ2-2
D: NA
size: NA
V: TRBV6-6

CDR3: CASSRSGGQGAYGYTF
DNA: TGTGCCAGTAGTAGGTCGGGTGGACAGGGGGCCTATGGCTACACCTTC
J: TRBJ1-2
D: TRBD1
size: NA
V: TRBV19

CDR3: CASSPNPGQIVGSPLHF
DNA: TGTGCCAGCAGCCCGAACCCGGGACAGATAGTAGGGTCACCCCTCCACTTT
J: TRBJ1-6
D: TRBD1
size: NA
V: TRBV3-1/TRBV3-2

CDR3: CASSMGARVTQYF
DNA: TGTGCCAGTAGTATGGGGGCTAGGGTGACCCAGTACTTC
J: TRBJ2-5
D: NA
size: NA
V: TRBV19

CDR3: CASSSKSPSGGSYNEQFF
DNA: TGTGCCAGCAGTTCAAAGAGCCCCAGCGGGGGGAGCTACAATGAGCAGTTCTTC
J: TRBJ2-1
D: TRBD2
size: NA
V: TRBV5-4

CDR3: CASGPLSGVRQPQHF
DNA: TGTGCTAGTGGGCCCCTGTCAGGGGTAAGGCAGCCCCAGCATTTT
J: TRBJ1-5
D: NA
size: NA
V: TRBV12-5

CDR3: CASTRGGQGAEAFF
DNA: TGCGCCAGCACCCGGGGGGGACAGGGCGCTGAAGCTTTCTTT
J: TRBJ1-1
D: TRBD1
size: NA
V: TRBV10-1

CDR3: CASSPSDRDISEKLFF
DNA: TGTGCCAGCAGCCCTAGTGACCGGGACATTAGTGAAAAACTGTTTTTT
J: TRBJ1-4
D: NA
size: NA
V: TRBV4-2

CDR3: CASGRGTAGRLLYGYTF
DNA: TGCGCCAGCGGGAGGGGGACGGCAGGCAGACTTCTCTATGGCTACACCTTC
J: TRBJ1-2
D: NA
size: NA
V: TRBV5-1

CDR3: CASSFLPINTEAFF
DNA: TGTGCCAGCAGTTTTCTCCCTATTAACACTGAAGCTTTCTTT
J: TRBJ1-1
D: NA
size: NA
V: TRBV27

CDR3: CATQSGETQYF
DNA: TGTGCCACCCAGTCGGGAGAGACCCAGTACTTC
J: TRBJ2-5
D: NA
size: NA
V: TRBV19

CDR3: CASLQDSSGNTIYF
DNA: TGTGCCAGCCTCCAGGACAGCTCTGGAAACACCATATATTTT
J: TRBJ1-3
D: NA
size: NA
V: TRBV18

CDR3: CASSAGQTYNSPLHF
DNA: TGTGCCAGTAGCGCGGGACAGACCTATAATTCACCCCTCCACTTT
J: TRBJ1-6
D: TRBD1
size: NA
V: TRBV19

CDR3: CAIRAGGPNSPLHF
DNA: TGTGCCATCAGAGCAGGGGGCCCTAATTCACCCCTCCACTTT
J: TRBJ1-6
D: TRBD1
size: NA
V: TRBV10-3

CDR3: CASSSGLGTTDTQYF
DNA: TGTGCCAGCAGCTCGGGACTAGGGACCACAGATACGCAGTATTTT
J: TRBJ2-3
D: TRBD2
size: NA
V: TRBV5-6

CDR3: CASSVNTQIYNEQFF
DNA: TGTGCCAGCAGCGTCAACACCCAAATATACAATGAGCAGTTCTTC
J: TRBJ2-1
D: NA
size: once
V: TRBV9

CDR3: CASSPTGGNQPQHF
DNA: TGCGCCAGCAGCCCAACAGGGGGCAATCAGCCCCAGCATTTT
J: TRBJ1-5
D: TRBD1
size: NA
V: TRBV5-1

CDR3: CASSQDIGVIFNSPLHF
DNA: TGTGCCAGCAGCCAAGATATCGGAGTAATCTTTAATTCACCCCTCCACTTT
J: TRBJ1-6
D: NA
size: NA
V: TRBV3-1/TRBV3-2

CDR3: CASSVVPSNSPLHF
DNA: TGTGCCAGCAGCGTAGTCCCTAGTAATTCACCCCTCCACTTT
J: TRBJ1-6
D: NA
size: NA
V: TRBV9

CDR3: CASSQDEEKLFF
DNA: TGCGCCAGCAGCCAAGATGAGGAAAAACTGTTTTTT
J: TRBJ1-4
D: NA
size: NA
V: TRBV4-3

CDR3: CASSFSGSNSGGYTF
DNA: TGTGCCAGCAGCTTTTCAGGATCCAATTCTGGTGGCTACACCTTC
J: TRBJ1-2
D: NA
size: NA
V: TRBV7-9

CDR3: CASSLASRLNYEQYF
DNA: TGCGCCAGCAGCTTGGCCTCTCGTTTAAACTACGAGCAGTACTTC
J: TRBJ2-7
D: NA
size: few
V: TRBV5-1

CDR3: CASSPKLAGGLLAKNIQYF
DNA: TGTGCCAGCAGTCCTAAACTAGCGGGGGGCCTTCTAGCCAAAAACATTCAGTACTTC
J: TRBJ2-4
D: TRBD2
size: NA
V: TRBV7-2

CDR3: CASAATSGDKEYF
DNA: TGTGCCAGCGCCGCGACTAGCGGGGACAAGGAGTACTTC
J: TRBJ2-7
D: TRBD2
size: NA
V: TRBV6-5

CDR3: CASSPTAAAGSQPQHF
DNA: TGCGCCAGCAGCCCGACCGCCGCCGCGGGAAGTCAGCCCCAGCATTTT
J: TRBJ1-5
D: NA
size: NA
V: TRBV5-1

CDR3: CASSVDPWQGIDNEQFF
DNA: TGTGCCAGCAGCGTAGATCCCTGGCAGGGAATTGACAATGAGCAGTTCTTC
J: TRBJ2-1
D: NA
size: NA
V: TRBV9

CDR3: CASGTRETQYF
DNA: TGTGCCAGCGGTACACGAGAGACCCAGTACTTC
J: TRBJ2-5
D: NA
size: NA
V: TRBV7-6

CDR3: CASSLDGTSRETQYF
DNA: TGCGCCAGCAGCTTGGATGGGACTAGCAGGGAGACCCAGTACTTC
J: TRBJ2-5
D: TRBD2
size: once
V: TRBV5-1

CDR3: CASSQADRGETQYF
DNA: TGTGCCAGCAGCCAAGCGGACAGGGGCGAGACCCAGTACTTC
J: TRBJ2-5
D: TRBD1
size: once
V: TRBV3-1/TRBV3-2

CDR3: CASSLWTPGGGIQETQYF
DNA: TGTGCCAGCAGTTTATGGACGCCTGGCGGGGGGATACAAGAGACCCAGTACTTC
J: TRBJ2-5
D: TRBD2
size: NA
V: TRBV28

CDR3: CASSVGQGGYTF
DNA: TGTGCCAGCAGTGTGGGACAGGGTGGCTACACCTTC
J: TRBJ1-2
D: TRBD1
size: NA
V: TRBV12-3/TRBV12-4

CDR3: CASSTVGGQGSGYTF
DNA: TGTGCCAGCAGTACTGTGGGGGGGCAGGGCTCTGGCTACACCTTC
J: TRBJ1-2
D: NA
size: NA
V: TRBV28

CDR3: CASSLGDRGHQPQHF
DNA: TGCGCCAGCAGCTTGGGGGACAGGGGGCATCAGCCCCAGCATTTT
J: TRBJ1-5
D: TRBD1
size: once
V: TRBV5-1